The 3 T cell receptor beta chains listed next were all sequenced from one sample in a study of PD-L1 blockade in urothelial cancer. Profiling relied on immunoSEQ multiplex PCR, and the TCRdb table lists in-frame clones only, not all of them. The data hold 100,000 or so clones, with roughly nine tenths observed a single time. This specimen consisted of PBMCs, obtained around atezolizumab (anti-PD-L1) treatment. The receptors shown here come from a woman at least 80 years old with urothelial cancer.

The chain uses TRBV14 and TRBJ1-2, with TRBD1 as a possible D gene (6 bases). Germline V gene sequence: CDR1 SGHDN, CDR2 FVKESK. The CDR3 has 15 amino acids. The V gene lost 3 bases and the J gene lost 4 bases, with 15 bases spanning the gap. CDR3 protein: CASSHREGQRYGYTF. In nucleotides, the CDR3 is TGTGCCAGCAGCCATCGTGAAGGACAGCGCTATGGCTACACCTTC.

The table lists this clone with a count of one. This sequence joins TRBV7-9 and TRBJ2-2; possibly TRBD1 for D (5 bases). Germline loops: CDR1 SEHNR, CDR2 FQNEAQ (reference sequence). This CDR3 is built from 14 residues. V was pared by 4 bases and J by 0 bases, with 6 bases between. CDR3 in amino acids: CASSSDTNTGELFF. CDR3 sequence (DNA): TGTGCCAGCAGCTCGGACACGAACACCGGGGAGCTGTTTTTT.

The gene calls are TRBV28 and TRBJ1-5; 9 bases map to TRBD1. Germline values: CDR1 MDHEN, CDR2 SYDVKM. There are 16 residues in the CDR3. The trim removed 7 bases at V and 1 base at J, leaving 8 bases unmatched. CDR3 sequence (DNA): TGTGCCAGCAAAACAGGGGGCGGATGGAGCAATCAGCCCCAGCATTTT. Protein: CASKTGGGWSNQPQHF.